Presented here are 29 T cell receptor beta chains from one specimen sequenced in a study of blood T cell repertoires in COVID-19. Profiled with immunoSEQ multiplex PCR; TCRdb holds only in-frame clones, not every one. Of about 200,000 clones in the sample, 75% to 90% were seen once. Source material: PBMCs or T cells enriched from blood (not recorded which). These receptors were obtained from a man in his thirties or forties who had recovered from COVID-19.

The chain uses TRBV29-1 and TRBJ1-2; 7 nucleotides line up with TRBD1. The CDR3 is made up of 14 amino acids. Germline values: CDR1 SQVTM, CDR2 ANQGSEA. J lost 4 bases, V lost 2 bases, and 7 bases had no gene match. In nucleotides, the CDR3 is TGCAGCGTTGAAAAGTCCGGGACAGCCTATGGCTACACCTTC. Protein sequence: CSVEKSGTAYGYTF.

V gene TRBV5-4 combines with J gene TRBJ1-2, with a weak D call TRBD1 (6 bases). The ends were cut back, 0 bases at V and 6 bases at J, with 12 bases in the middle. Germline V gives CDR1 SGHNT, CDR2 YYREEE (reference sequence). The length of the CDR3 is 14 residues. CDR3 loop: CASSLVDRTHGYTF. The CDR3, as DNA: TGTGCCAGCAGCTTGGTTGACAGGACCCATGGCTACACCTTC.

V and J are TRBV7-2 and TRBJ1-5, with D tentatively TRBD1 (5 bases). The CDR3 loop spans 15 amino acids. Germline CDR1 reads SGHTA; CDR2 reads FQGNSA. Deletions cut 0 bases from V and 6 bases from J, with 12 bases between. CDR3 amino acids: CASSLAQGTGQPQHF. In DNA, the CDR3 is TGTGCCAGCAGCTTAGCGCAGGGTACGGGTCAGCCCCAGCATTTT.

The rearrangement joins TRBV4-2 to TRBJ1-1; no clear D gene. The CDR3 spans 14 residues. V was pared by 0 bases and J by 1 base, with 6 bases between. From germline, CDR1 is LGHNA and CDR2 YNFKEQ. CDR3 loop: CASSQDYRNTEAFF. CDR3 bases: TGTGCCAGCAGCCAAGATTACAGGAACACTGAAGCTTTCTTT.

CDR3 sequence: CASSQTTGGSSNQPQHF. CDR3 nucleotides: TGTGCCAGCAGCCAAACGACAGGGGGGTCTAGCAATCAGCCCCAGCATTTT. This chain connects TRBV13 to TRBJ1-5, with 9 nucleotides matching TRBD1. CDR3 length: 17 residues. The J segment lost 0 bases and the V segment lost 5 bases, leaving 8 bases of the junction unmatched. The V gene's germline CDR1 is PRHDT and CDR2 FYEKMQ (reference sequence). The full variable domain, with the rest looked up from reference TRBV13 and TRBJ1-5, is AAGVIQSPRHLIKEKRETATLKCYPIPRHDTVYWYQQGPGQDPQFLISFYEKMQSDKGSIPDRFSAQQFSDYHSELNMSSLELGDSALYFCASSQTTGGSSNQPQHFGDGTRLSIL.

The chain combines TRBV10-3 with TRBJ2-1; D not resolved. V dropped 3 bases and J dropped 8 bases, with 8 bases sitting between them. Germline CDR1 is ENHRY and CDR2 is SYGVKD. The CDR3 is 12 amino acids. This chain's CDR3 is CAISEAEDEQFF. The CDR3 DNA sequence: TGTGCCATCAGTGAAGCTGAGGATGAGCAGTTCTTC.

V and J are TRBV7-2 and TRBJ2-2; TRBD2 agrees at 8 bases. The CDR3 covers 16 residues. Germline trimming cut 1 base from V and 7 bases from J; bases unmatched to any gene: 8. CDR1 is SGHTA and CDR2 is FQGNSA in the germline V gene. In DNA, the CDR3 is TGTGCCAGCAGCTTAGTTGGTTCACTAGCGGTCGGGGAGCTGTTTTTT. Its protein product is CASSLVGSLAVGELFF. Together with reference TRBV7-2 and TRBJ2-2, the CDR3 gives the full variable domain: GAGVSQSPSNKVTEKGKDVELRCDPISGHTALYWYRQSLGQGLEFLIYFQGNSAPDKSGLPSDRFSAERTGGSVSTLTIQRTQQEDSAVYLCASSLVGSLAVGELFFGEGSRLTVL.

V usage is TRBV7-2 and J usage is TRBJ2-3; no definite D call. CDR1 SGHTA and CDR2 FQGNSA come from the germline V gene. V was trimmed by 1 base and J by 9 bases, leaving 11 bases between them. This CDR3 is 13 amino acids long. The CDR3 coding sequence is TGTGCCAGCAGCTTAGTTCTAGTCGACACGCAGTATTTT. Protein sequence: CASSLVLVDTQYF.

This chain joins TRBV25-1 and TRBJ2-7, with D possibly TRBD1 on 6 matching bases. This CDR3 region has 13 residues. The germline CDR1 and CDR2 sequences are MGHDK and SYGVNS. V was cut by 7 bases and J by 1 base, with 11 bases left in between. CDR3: CASTGQYSYEQYF. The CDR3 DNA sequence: TGTGCCAGCACTGGACAGTATTCCTACGAGCAGTACTTC.

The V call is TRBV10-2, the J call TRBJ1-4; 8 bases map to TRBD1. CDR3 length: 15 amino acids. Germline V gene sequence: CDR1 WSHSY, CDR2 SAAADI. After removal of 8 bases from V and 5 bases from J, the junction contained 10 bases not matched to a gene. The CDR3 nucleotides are TGCGCCAGCCTTGAGGAGACAGGGGTCAATGAAAAACTGTTTTTT. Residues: CASLEETGVNEKLFF.

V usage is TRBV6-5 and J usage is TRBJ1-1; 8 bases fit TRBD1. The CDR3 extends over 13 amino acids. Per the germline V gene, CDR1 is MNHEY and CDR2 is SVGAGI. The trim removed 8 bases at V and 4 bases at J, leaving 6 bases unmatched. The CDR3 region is CASRAGGPTEAFF. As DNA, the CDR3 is TGTGCCAGCCGGGCAGGGGGCCCCACTGAAGCTTTCTTT.

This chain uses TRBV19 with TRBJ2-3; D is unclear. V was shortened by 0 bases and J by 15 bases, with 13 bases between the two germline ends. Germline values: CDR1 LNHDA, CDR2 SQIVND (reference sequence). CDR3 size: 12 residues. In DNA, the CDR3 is TGTGCCAGTAGTATAGAGGGCCTCCGTCTTTATTTT. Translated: CASSIEGLRLYF.

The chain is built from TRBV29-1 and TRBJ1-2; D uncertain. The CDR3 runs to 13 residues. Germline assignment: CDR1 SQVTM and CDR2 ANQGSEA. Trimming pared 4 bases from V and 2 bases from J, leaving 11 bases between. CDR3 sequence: CSVGLLSNYGYTF. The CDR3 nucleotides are TGCAGCGTTGGTCTGTTATCCAACTATGGCTACACCTTC.

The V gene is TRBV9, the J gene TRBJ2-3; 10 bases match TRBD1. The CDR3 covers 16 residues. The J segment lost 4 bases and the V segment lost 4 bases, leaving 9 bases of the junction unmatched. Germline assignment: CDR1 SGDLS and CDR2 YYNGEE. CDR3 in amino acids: CASSTTGTGVSDTQYF. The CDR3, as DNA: TGTGCCAGCAGCACGACCGGGACAGGGGTGTCAGATACGCAGTATTTT.

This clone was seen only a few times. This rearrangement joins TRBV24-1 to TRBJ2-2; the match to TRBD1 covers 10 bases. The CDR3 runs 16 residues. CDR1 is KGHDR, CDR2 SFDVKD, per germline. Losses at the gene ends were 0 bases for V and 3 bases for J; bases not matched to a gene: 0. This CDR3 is CATSDLGQGDTGELFF. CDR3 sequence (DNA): TGTGCCACCAGTGATTTGGGACAGGGGGACACCGGGGAGCTGTTTTTT.

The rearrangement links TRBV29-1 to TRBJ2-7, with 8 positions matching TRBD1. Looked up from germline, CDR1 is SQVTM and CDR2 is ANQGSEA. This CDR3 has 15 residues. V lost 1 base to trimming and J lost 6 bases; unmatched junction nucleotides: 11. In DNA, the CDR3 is TGCAGCGTTGAAGGTACTGGACAGGGTGATCGCGAGCAGTACTTC. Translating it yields CSVEGTGQGDREQYF.

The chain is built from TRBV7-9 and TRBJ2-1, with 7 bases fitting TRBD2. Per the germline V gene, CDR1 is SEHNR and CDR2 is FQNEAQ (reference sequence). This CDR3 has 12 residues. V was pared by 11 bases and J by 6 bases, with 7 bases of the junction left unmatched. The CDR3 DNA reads TGTGCCCTTGGGGGGGATCGCAATGAGCAGTTCTTC. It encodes CALGGDRNEQFF.

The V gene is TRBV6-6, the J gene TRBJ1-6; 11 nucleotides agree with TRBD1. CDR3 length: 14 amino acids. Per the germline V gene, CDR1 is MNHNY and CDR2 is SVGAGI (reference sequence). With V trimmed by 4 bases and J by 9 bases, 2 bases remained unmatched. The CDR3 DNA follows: TGTGCCAGCAGTTCGGGGACAGGGGGTTCACCCCTCCACTTT. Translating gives CASSSGTGGSPLHF.

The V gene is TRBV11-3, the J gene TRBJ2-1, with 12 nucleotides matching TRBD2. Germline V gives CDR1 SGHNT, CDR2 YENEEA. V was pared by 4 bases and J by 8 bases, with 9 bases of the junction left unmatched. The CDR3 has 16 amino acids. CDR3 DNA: TGTGCCAGCAGCTCACGACTAGCGGGGGTTTGGGATGAGCAGTTCTTC. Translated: CASSSRLAGVWDEQFF.

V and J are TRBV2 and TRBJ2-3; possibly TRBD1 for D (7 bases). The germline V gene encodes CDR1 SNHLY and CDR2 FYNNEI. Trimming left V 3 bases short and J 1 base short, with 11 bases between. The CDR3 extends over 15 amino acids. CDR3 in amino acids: CASSEGRGGTDTQYF. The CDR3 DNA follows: TGTGCCAGCAGTGAGGGCAGGGGGGGCACAGATACGCAGTATTTT.

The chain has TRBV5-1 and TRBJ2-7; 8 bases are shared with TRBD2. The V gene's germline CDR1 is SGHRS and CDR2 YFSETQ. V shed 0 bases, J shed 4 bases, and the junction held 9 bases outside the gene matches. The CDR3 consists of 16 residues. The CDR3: CASSLDPGTSSYEQYF. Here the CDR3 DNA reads TGCGCCAGCAGCTTGGACCCCGGGACTAGTTCGTACGAGCAGTACTTC.

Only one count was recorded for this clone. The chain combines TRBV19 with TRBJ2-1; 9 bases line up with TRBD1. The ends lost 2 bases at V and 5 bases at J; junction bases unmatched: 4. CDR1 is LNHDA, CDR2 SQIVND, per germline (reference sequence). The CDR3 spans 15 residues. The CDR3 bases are TGTGCCAGTAGTATATGGGACAGGGTCGACAATGAGCAGTTCTTC. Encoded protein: CASSIWDRVDNEQFF.

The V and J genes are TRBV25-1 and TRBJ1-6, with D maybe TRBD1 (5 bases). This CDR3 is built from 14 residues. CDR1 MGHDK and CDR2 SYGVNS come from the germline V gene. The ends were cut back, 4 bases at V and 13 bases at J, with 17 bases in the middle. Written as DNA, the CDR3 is TGTGCCAGCAGTGGGGCCAGGGACTTCGATCCCCTCCACTTT. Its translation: CASSGARDFDPLHF.

CDR3: CASRYVERVDEPQHF. CDR3 DNA: TGTGCCAGCAGATACGTGGAGAGGGTTGATGAGCCCCAGCATTTT. The chain combines TRBV6-2 or TRBV6-3 with TRBJ1-5; D unclear. Germline CDR1 MNHEY, CDR2 SVGEGT. V was shortened by 6 bases and J by 8 bases, with 20 bases between the two germline ends. The CDR3 runs 15 residues.

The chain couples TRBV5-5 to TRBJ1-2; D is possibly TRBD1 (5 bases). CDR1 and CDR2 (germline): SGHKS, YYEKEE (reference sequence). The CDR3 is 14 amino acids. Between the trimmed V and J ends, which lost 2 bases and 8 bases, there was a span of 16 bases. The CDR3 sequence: CASSLAFPGMGYTF. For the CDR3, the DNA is TGTGCCAGCAGCTTAGCTTTCCCAGGGATGGGCTACACCTTC.

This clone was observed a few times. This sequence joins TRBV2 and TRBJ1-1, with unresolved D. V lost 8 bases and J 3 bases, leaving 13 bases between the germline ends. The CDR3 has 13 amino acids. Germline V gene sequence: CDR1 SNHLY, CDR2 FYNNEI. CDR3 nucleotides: TGTGCCAGCGCCTTGACCGGGTACACTGAAGCTTTCTTT. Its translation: CASALTGYTEAFF.

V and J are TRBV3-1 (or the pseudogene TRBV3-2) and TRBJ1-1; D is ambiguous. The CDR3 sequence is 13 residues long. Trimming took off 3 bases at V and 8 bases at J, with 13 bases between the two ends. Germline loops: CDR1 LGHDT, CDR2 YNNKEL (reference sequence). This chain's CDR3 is CASSQVGRVEAFF. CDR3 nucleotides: TGTGCCAGCAGCCAGGTAGGGAGGGTCGAAGCTTTCTTT.

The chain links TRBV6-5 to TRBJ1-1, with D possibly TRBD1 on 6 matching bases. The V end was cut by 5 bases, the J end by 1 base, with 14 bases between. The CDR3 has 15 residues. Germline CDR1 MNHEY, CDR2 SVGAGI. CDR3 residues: CASSPLGRGNTEAFF. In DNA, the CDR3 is TGTGCCAGCAGTCCCCTCGGCAGGGGGAACACTGAAGCTTTCTTT.

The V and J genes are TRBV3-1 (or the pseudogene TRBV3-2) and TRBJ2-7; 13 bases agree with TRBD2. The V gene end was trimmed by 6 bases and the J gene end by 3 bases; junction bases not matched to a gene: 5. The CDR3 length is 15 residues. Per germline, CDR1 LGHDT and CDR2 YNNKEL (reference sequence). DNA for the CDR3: TGTGCCAGCAGAGCGGGACTAGCGGGAATCTACGAGCAGTACTTC. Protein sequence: CASRAGLAGIYEQYF.